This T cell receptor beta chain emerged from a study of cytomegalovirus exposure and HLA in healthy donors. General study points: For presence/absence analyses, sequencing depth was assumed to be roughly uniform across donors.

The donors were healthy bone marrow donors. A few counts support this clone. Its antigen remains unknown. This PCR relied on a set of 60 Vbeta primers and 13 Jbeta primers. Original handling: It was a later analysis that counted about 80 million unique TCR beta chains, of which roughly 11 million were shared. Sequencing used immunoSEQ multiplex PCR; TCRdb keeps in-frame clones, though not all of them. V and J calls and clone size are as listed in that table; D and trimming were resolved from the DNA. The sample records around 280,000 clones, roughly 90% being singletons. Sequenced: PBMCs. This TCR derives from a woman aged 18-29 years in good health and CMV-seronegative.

The CDR3 region is CASSLIWTSGGSYNEQFF. DNA of the CDR3: TGTGCCAGCAGTTTGATTTGGACTAGCGGGGGGTCCTACAATGAGCAGTTCTTC. The chain carries TRBV27 and TRBJ2-1, with TRBD2 matching over 14 bases. This CDR3 spans 18 amino acids. After removal of 3 bases from V and 1 base from J, the junction contained 5 bases not matched to a gene. Germline CDR1 MNHEY, CDR2 SMNVEV (reference sequence).